A single sample gave rise to the 24 T cell receptor beta chains below, sequenced in a study of CD8 T cells in Susac syndrome. Random hexamers were used to reverse transcribe roughly 0.45 to 1 ug of RNA. TCRdb recomputed calls from the immunoSEQ multiplex PCR reads with MiXCR, one row per CDR3 protein. Of 140,000 to 150,000 distinct CDR3 sequences listed, around 95% were seen once; the top ten hold 0.11%. The source material was CD4+ T cells from PBMCs. These TCRs come from a human donor with multiple sclerosis.

The gene calls are TRBV20-1 and TRBJ2-2; a weak D match, TRBD2 (6 bases). The CDR3 consists of 15 residues. Deletions cut 0 bases from V and 7 bases from J, with 15 bases between. Germline assignment: CDR1 DFQATT and CDR2 SNEGSKA (reference sequence). CDR3 DNA: TGCAGTGCTAGAGATGTAGGAGGGCCCGACGGGGAGCTGTTTTTT. As protein: CSARDVGGPDGELFF.

The chain couples TRBV20-1 to TRBJ2-5, with 14 bases identical to TRBD2. Germline lookup yields CDR1 DFQATT and CDR2 SNEGSKA (reference sequence). V trimming: 2 bases; J trimming: 10 bases; junction bases outside the gene matches: 6. The CDR3 runs 14 residues. The CDR3 DNA reads TGCAGTGCTAGAAGACTAGCGGGGGGGGTGCACCAGTACTTC. It translates to CSARRLAGGVHQYF.

A single count supports this clonotype. This chain joins TRBV7-9 and TRBJ1-1, with D possibly being TRBD1 (6 bases). CDR1 SEHNR and CDR2 FQNEAQ come from the germline V gene (reference sequence). V lost 3 bases and J lost 1, with 9 bases in between. This CDR3 has 14 residues. CDR3 loop: CASSLTGSNTEAFF. DNA for the CDR3: TGTGCCAGCAGCTTGACAGGATCGAACACTGAAGCTTTCTTT.

This clonotype was seen a single time. The genes are TRBV9 and TRBJ2-7; perhaps TRBD1 as D (6 bases). Trimming took 0 bases from V and 0 from J, leaving 10 bases between them. Looked up from germline, CDR1 is SGDLS and CDR2 is YYNGEE. This CDR3 is built from 15 residues. In DNA, the CDR3 is TGTGCCAGCAGCGTAGCGTCGGACAGCTCCTACGAGCAGTACTTC. Translation: CASSVASDSSYEQYF.

The chain recombines TRBV9 with TRBJ2-5, with 7 bases identical to TRBD2. V lost 3 bases and J lost 6; bases outside the gene matches: 8. This CDR3 is built from 14 residues. Germline lookup yields CDR1 SGDLS and CDR2 YYNGEE. CDR3 nucleotides: TGTGCCAGCAGCGCGCAGTCCGGGGGGAAGACCCAGTACTTC. Amino acid sequence: CASSAQSGGKTQYF.

The chain joins TRBV24-1 to TRBJ2-7; the D is unclear. The V gene's germline CDR1 is KGHDR and CDR2 SFDVKD. The CDR3 contains 14 residues. The V end lost 5 bases, the J end lost 2 bases, and 12 bases lay between the germline ends. The CDR3 DNA sequence: TGTGCCACCAGTGGTCAATACAAGACCTACGAGCAGTACTTC. The encoded protein is CATSGQYKTYEQYF.

The chain joins TRBV20-1 to TRBJ1-2, with D possibly TRBD1 on 6 matching bases. The V end lost 4 bases, the J end lost 6 bases, and 15 bases lay between the germline ends. This CDR3 region has 13 residues. Looked up from germline, CDR1 is DFQATT and CDR2 is SNEGSKA (reference sequence). The CDR3: CSANGQILDGYTF. The CDR3 DNA reads as TGCAGTGCTAACGGACAGATTCTAGATGGCTACACCTTC.

On this clonotype itself: Mismatch with germline at one junction end may stem from a read error. The rearrangement joins TRBV3-1 to TRBJ2-1, with 13 bases fitting TRBD2. Germline-derived CDR1 and CDR2 are LGHDT and YNNKEL (reference sequence). The CDR3 has 16 amino acids. CDR3 sequence: CASGQLLAGGPGEQFF. The CDR3 DNA reads as TGTGCCAGCGGCCAGCTACTAGCGGGAGGGCCGGGTGAGCAGTTCTTC.

The chain couples TRBV30 to TRBJ1-1; TRBD1 is a possible D gene (6 bases). The CDR3 loop spans 13 amino acids. The V gene lost 2 bases and the J gene lost 1 base, with 8 bases spanning the gap. From germline, CDR1 is GTSNPN and CDR2 SVGIG (reference sequence). This CDR3 reads CAWSPQGNTEAFF. CDR3 DNA sequence: TGTGCCTGGAGTCCACAGGGGAACACTGAAGCTTTCTTT.

The chain links TRBV2 to TRBJ2-2; TRBD2 aligns across 11 bases. V dropped 6 bases and J dropped 5; count of bases not matched to a gene: 5. The CDR3 is 15 amino acids. Germline-derived CDR1 and CDR2 are SNHLY and FYNNEI. The CDR3 region is CASRAASGGTGELFF. As DNA, the CDR3 is TGTGCCAGCAGAGCGGCTAGCGGGGGGACCGGGGAGCTGTTTTTT.

The V and J genes are TRBV20-1 and TRBJ1-1, with D hard to call. Between the trimmed V and J ends, which lost 3 bases and 1 base, there was a span of 3 bases. CDR1 and CDR2 from the germline V gene are DFQATT and SNEGSKA (reference sequence). The CDR3 runs 11 residues. This CDR3 is CSARQNTEAFF. CDR3 bases: TGCAGTGCTAGGCAGAACACTGAAGCTTTCTTT.

V usage is TRBV20-1 and J usage is TRBJ1-5, with D unresolved. This CDR3 region has 15 residues. CDR1 is DFQATT and CDR2 is SNEGSKA in the germline V gene (reference sequence). V shed 5 bases and J shed 1 base, with 15 bases lying between them. CDR3 DNA: TGCAGTGCTCCACCGCCCTCACCGAGCAATCAGCCCCAGCATTTT. This sequence encodes CSAPPPSPSNQPQHF.

This chain connects TRBV29-1 to TRBJ1-4; D may be TRBD1 (5 bases). Germline lookup yields CDR1 SQVTM and CDR2 ANQGSEA. CDR3 length: 13 amino acids. Trimming took 0 bases from V and 5 from J, leaving 7 bases between them. This chain's CDR3 is CSVEDRVNEKLFF. In nucleotides, the CDR3 is TGCAGCGTTGAAGACAGGGTAAATGAAAAACTGTTTTTT.

This chain connects TRBV30 to TRBJ2-7, with D tentatively TRBD1 or TRBD2 (6 bases each). The V and J ends lost 2 bases and 2 bases respectively, with 13 bases between them. CDR3 length: 14 amino acids. Germline CDR1 and CDR2: GTSNPN and SVGIG (reference sequence). The CDR3 DNA is TGTGCCTGGAGTTTGGGGGGCTACACCTACGAGCAGTACTTC. This encodes CAWSLGGYTYEQYF. Drawing the rest from reference TRBV30 and TRBJ2-7, the complete variable domain is SQTIHQWPATLVQPVGSPLSLECTVEGTSNPNLYWYRQAAGRGLQLLFYSVGIGQISSEVPQNLSASRPQDRQFILSSKKLLLSDSGFYLCAWSLGGYTYEQYFGPGTRLTVT.

V usage is TRBV7-8 and J usage is TRBJ1-2; 7 nucleotides line up with TRBD1. Per the germline V gene, CDR1 is SGHVS and CDR2 is FQNEAQ. V was clipped by 5 bases and J by 4 bases; unmatched bases: 10. The CDR3 runs to 15 residues. CDR3 amino acids: CASSPRDSVAYGYTF. The CDR3 nucleotides are TGTGCCAGCAGCCCTCGGGACAGCGTAGCCTATGGCTACACCTTC.

The CDR3 region is CASSQGPAGGNNEQFF. The CDR3 nucleotides are TGCGCCAGCAGCCAAGGCCCAGCGGGGGGCAACAATGAGCAGTTCTTC. The rearrangement joins TRBV4-3 to TRBJ2-1; TRBD2 agrees at 9 bases. Per the germline V gene, CDR1 is LGHNA and CDR2 is YSLEER. V was pared by 1 base and J by 5 bases, with 6 bases of the junction left unmatched. CDR3 length: 16 amino acids.

This clonotype was counted once. The genes are TRBV20-1 and TRBJ2-7; maybe TRBD1 (6 bases). This CDR3 is 13 amino acids long. Germline assignment: CDR1 DFQATT and CDR2 SNEGSKA (reference sequence). Trimming pared 5 bases from V and 2 bases from J, leaving 13 bases between. DNA for the CDR3: TGCAGTGCTTCACAGGGAACCCCCTACGAGCAGTACTTC. Its protein product is CSASQGTPYEQYF.

The V gene is TRBV30, the J gene TRBJ2-1; D gene unclear. Trimming took 0 bases from V and 6 from J, leaving 6 bases between them. CDR1 and CDR2 (germline): GTSNPN, SVGIG (reference sequence). This CDR3 has 12 amino acids. The CDR3, as DNA: TGTGCCTGGAGTGTAGCAACCAATGAGCAGTTCTTC. This encodes CAWSVATNEQFF.

The chain recombines TRBV13 with TRBJ2-5, with TRBD1 matching over 8 bases. The CDR3 is made up of 14 amino acids. V trimming: 4 bases; J trimming: 5 bases; junction bases outside the gene matches: 6. Germline V lookup: CDR1 PRHDT, CDR2 FYEKMQ (reference sequence). The CDR3 protein is CASSSGQGWETQYF. The CDR3 DNA reads as TGTGCCAGCAGCTCTGGACAGGGATGGGAGACCCAGTACTTC.

The V call is TRBV2, the J call TRBJ2-7; D is perhaps TRBD1 or TRBD2 (5 bases each). Germline-derived CDR1 and CDR2 are SNHLY and FYNNEI. This CDR3 contains 14 residues. The V gene lost 8 bases and the J gene lost 3 bases, with 17 bases spanning the gap. The CDR3 coding sequence is TGTGCCAGCCGTCTCCGGGGCCTGGGCTACGAGCAGTACTTC. Its translation is CASRLRGLGYEQYF.

The genes are TRBV30 and TRBJ1-5, with TRBD1 as a possible D gene (5 bases). Trimming took 3 bases from V and 0 from J, leaving 12 bases between them. The CDR3 totals 15 residues. Looked up from germline, CDR1 is GTSNPN and CDR2 is SVGIG (reference sequence). The CDR3 nucleotides are TGTGCCTGGAGCTCTGGGGGAAATAGCAATCAGCCCCAGCATTTT. Translated, it gives CAWSSGGNSNQPQHF.

V is TRBV20-1 and J is TRBJ1-1, with D unresolved. V dropped 4 bases and J dropped 6 bases, with 21 bases sitting between them. CDR3 size: 15 residues. Germline-derived CDR1 and CDR2 are DFQATT and SNEGSKA (reference sequence). The CDR3 DNA follows: TGCAGTGCTATAACCAAGATTCTAAATGCCCCTGAAGCTTTCTTT. Its protein product is CSAITKILNAPEAFF.

This rearrangement joins TRBV19 to TRBJ2-6; D unresolved. V was shortened by 3 bases and J by 0 bases, with 9 bases between the two germline ends. Germline V lookup: CDR1 LNHDA, CDR2 SQIVND (reference sequence). This CDR3 comprises 16 residues. This CDR3 reads CASSIVGISGANVLTF. In nucleotides, the CDR3 is TGTGCCAGTAGTATTGTAGGGATCTCTGGGGCCAACGTCCTGACTTTC.

This chain connects TRBV6-5 to TRBJ2-1, with D unclear. This CDR3 comprises 14 residues. Trimming pared 0 bases from V and 9 bases from J, leaving 12 bases between. Germline-derived CDR1 and CDR2 are MNHEY and SVGAGI. The CDR3 DNA sequence: TGTGCCAGCAGTTACTCGAGAAGTAAGGGTGAGCAGTTCTTC. Translating gives CASSYSRSKGEQFF.